The 6 T cell receptor gamma chains presented below share a single source sample, sequenced in a study of gamma-delta T cells after stem cell transplantation listed by TCRdb under 2016. The library was built by means of RT-PCR. The instrument given in TCRdb is Illumina MiSeq. The public reads were reprocessed by TCRdb using CATT, and rows of matching DNA were later combined. The sample table records approximately 510 gamma-chain clones; almost 70% of these occur just once. Jointly, the top ten make up around 30% of the sample. The sequenced sample was gamma-delta T cells. These receptors were obtained from a human donor. It is not recorded whose cells these are; they may come from a transplant donor.

This chain uses TRGV2 with TRGJ1 or TRGJ2. TCRdb lists no J gene, so it was determined here by aligning the DNA to germline. The trim removed 0 bases at V and 6 bases at J, leaving 5 bases unmatched. Germline CDR1 EGSNGY, CDR2 YDSYNSKV. The CDR3 length is 13 residues. CDR3 residues: CATWDGIGYKKLF. The CDR3 bases are TGTGCCACCTGGGACGGGATAGGTTATAAGAAACTCTTT.

CDR3: CALWEDNKLGKKIKVF. CDR3 in DNA: TGTGCCTTGTGGGAGGACAATAAGTTGGGCAAAAAAATCAAGGTATTT. The chain employs TRGV9 and TRGJP. Matching the DNA to germline supplied the J gene, which TCRdb does not give. CDR3 length: 16 amino acids. Germline-derived CDR1 and CDR2 are GITISATS and ISYDGTV (reference sequence). V trimming: 2 bases; J trimming: 8 bases; junction bases outside the gene matches: 6.

The J gene is TRGJP, the V gene TRGV9. TCRdb leaves out the J gene; it was filled in here by matching the DNA to germline. Losses at the gene ends were 1 base for V and 4 bases for J; bases not matched to a gene: 7. There are 18 residues in the CDR3. CDR1 and CDR2 from the germline V gene are GITISATS and ISYDGTV (reference sequence). CDR3: CALWEVPFQELGKKIKVF. In nucleotides, the CDR3 is TGTGCCTTGTGGGAGGTTCCCTTTCAAGAGTTGGGCAAAAAAATCAAGGTATTT.

The chain recombines TRGV9 with TRGJP. TCRdb supplies no J gene; here it was assigned by aligning the nucleotide sequence to germline. CDR3 length equals 18 residues. Germline trimming cut 2 bases from V and 9 bases from J; bases unmatched to any gene: 13. Germline loops: CDR1 GITISATS, CDR2 ISYDGTV (reference sequence). CDR3 nucleotides: TGTGCCTTGTGGGAGGGGGCCAAGAAAAGGTTGGGCAAAAAAATCAAGGTATTT. The encoded protein is CALWEGAKKRLGKKIKVF.

V is TRGV3 and J is TRGJ1 or TRGJ2. The J gene, not given by TCRdb, was assigned here from a germline match of the nucleotide sequence. Germline assignment: CDR1 VTNTFY and CDR2 YDVSTARD (reference sequence). The V gene end was trimmed by 0 bases and the J gene end by 4 bases; junction bases not matched to a gene: 6. The CDR3 length is 14 residues. CDR3 loop: CATWDRPRYYKKLF. The CDR3 nucleotides are TGTGCCACCTGGGACAGGCCGAGGTATTATAAGAAACTCTTT.

This clone was seen only once. This chain connects TRGV9 to TRGJ1 or TRGJ2. Germline matching of the DNA provided the J gene here, since TCRdb leaves it blank. V shed 0 bases, J shed 3 bases, and the junction held 2 bases outside the gene matches. Looked up from germline, CDR1 is GITISATS and CDR2 is ISYDGTV (reference sequence). The CDR3 runs to 13 residues. CDR3 amino acids: CALWEVLYYKKLF. The DNA for the CDR3 is TGTGCCTTGTGGGAGGTGCTTTATTATAAGAAACTCTTT.